This T cell receptor beta chain was recorded in a study of blood T cell repertoires in COVID-19 (dated by TCRdb to 2020 to 2021). In terms of the full investigation: Samples covering the acute and convalescent phases of COVID-19 were provided by collaborators in the United States, Italy and Spain. The prospective study material was composed of cDNA or gDNA derived from T cells, B-cell-depleted T cells, or PBMCs. The dataset comprised deeply sampled blood TCRbeta repertoires from subjects exposed to, actively infected with, or recovered from COVID-19. A freely available public database, intended as a resource for researchers studying the immune response to SARS-CoV-2, is where the repertoires were released. The samples were drawn from two sources: the first 160 participants of the ongoing ImmuneRACE study, and over 1,000 subjects contributed by 6 global collaborators. Sample metadata almost always included a de-identified subject ID, COVID-19 status, age in years and sex. Where available, HLA class I and class II types were taken from metadata supplied by the sample provider and were not determined by assay-based typing. What the work shows at the level of the full study, not this receptor alone: How much clinical and demographic metadata was included differed by source and by participant, and the metadata was provided uncurated.

A word on this clone: Its antigen is not yet known. No clone much larger than this one lies a single base away; base qualities are absent.

TCRbeta CDR3 regions were amplified from genomic DNA using the immunoSEQ Assay, a bias-controlled multiplex PCR. The source study handled its data this way. Nucleated cell counts per sample were estimated from amplification of reference gene primers within the assay. Sequence reads were collapsed and filtered to measure the absolute abundance of every unique TCRbeta CDR3 rearrangement. Productive Simpson clonality was computed per sample as the square root of Simpson's diversity index over productive rearrangements. Sourced from immuneACCESS, this table was stored by TCRdb with only in-frame sequences that have V and J called. A share of the clones is absent; for the studies checked, an unresolved V gene accounts for under half, and the remainder has no known explanation. V and J calls and clone size follow that table, whereas D and trimming were derived from the DNA. This sample has tens of thousands of clones in its table, and approximately 76% of those were observed once. Roughly 15% of the sample is taken by the ten largest.

The germline V gene encodes CDR1 LGHNA and CDR2 YNFKEQ. At the junction V is shortened by 0 bases and J by 6 bases; bases outside the gene matches: 9. The CDR3 runs 18 amino acids, cysteine and phenylalanine included. CDR3 DNA is the only sequence kept; it has 54 bases, read in frame from the first base. Collaborating institutions collected whole blood in K2EDTA tubes following their own protocols. For TCRbeta analysis, collaborator samples were shipped as frozen whole blood, as isolated PBMCs, or as DNA extracted from either sample type. The specimen sequenced was peripheral blood. The chain employs TRBV4-2 and TRBJ2-3, with 13 central nucleotides matching TRBD2. This clonotype originated in a man between 65 and 80 years old with active or convalescent COVID-19. The CDR3 region reads CASSQDHTGLAGVDTQYF. The bases are TGTGCCAGCAGCCAAGATCACACCGGACTAGCGGGGGTTGATACGCAGTATTTT.